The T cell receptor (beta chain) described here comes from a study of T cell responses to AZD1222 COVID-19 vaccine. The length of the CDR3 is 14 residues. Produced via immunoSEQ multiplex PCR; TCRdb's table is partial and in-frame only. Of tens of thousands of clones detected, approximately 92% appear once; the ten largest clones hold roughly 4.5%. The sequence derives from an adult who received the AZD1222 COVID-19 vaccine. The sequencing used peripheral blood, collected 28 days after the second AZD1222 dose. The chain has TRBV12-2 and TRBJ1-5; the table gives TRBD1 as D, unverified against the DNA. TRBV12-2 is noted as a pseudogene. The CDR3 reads CASRLAGQIQPQHF. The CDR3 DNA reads TGTGCAAGTCGCTTAGCGGGACAGATTCAGCCCCAGCATTTT.